This T cell receptor (beta chain) was recovered during a study of regulatory T cells in long-lasting Graves disease. Study-wide findings and caveats: Those with persistent disease had in common more public clonotypes (roughly 3,000) than new patients (approximately 970). TRBV28, TRBJ1-2 and TRBJ2-5 were favored in persistent disease.

Arm-PCR of CDR3 regions with iRepertoire HTBI primers generated TCR beta libraries. MiXCR, applied by TCRdb to the multiplex PCR reads, yields one record per CDR3 protein. The sample yields some 300,000 distinct CDR3 sequences, around a fifth seen once. Time point defined: persistent/refractory GD, antithyroid drugs over 5 years with positive TRAb. Extracted PBMC RNA gave rise to the TCR library. The patients included were those that came from an endocrinology department in Xi'an, China. Roughly 9 milliliters of peripheral blood were drawn into EDTA tubes. The table lists this clonotype with a count of one. The antigen is not known. The germline V gene encodes CDR1 MDHEN and CDR2 SYDVKM. Trimming cost V 8 bases and J 3 bases; bases outside gene matches: 12. The CDR3 loop spans 18 amino acids.

Sequences were derived from peripheral blood mononuclear cells (PBMCs), sampled when the disease was refractory, from a patient treated with antithyroid drugs. The V call is TRBV28, the J call TRBJ2-1; the match to TRBD2 covers 14 bases. The TCR comes from a female donor with Graves disease. The CDR3, as DNA: TGTGCCAGCGGTCCGGGACTAGCGGGAGAAGAAAGCTACAATGAGCAGTTCTTC. Amino acid sequence: CASGPGLAGEESYNEQFF.